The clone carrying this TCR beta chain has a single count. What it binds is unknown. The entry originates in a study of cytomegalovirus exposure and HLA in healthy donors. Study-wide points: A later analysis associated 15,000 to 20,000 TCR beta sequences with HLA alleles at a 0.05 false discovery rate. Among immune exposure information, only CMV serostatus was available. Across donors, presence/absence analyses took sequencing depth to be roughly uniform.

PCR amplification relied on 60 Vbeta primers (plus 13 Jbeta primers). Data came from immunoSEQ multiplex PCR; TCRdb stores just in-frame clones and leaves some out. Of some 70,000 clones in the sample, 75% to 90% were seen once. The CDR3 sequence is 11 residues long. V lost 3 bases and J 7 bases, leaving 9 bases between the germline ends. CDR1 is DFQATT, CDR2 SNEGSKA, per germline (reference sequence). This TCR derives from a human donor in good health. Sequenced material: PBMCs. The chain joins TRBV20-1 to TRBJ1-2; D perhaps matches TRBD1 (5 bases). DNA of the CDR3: TGCAGTGCTAGGGGGGGGAGTGGCTACACCTTC. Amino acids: CSARGGSGYTF.